Listed below are T cell receptor beta chains from one sample, sequenced in a study of blood T cell repertoires in COVID-19. TCRdb's table, derived via immunoSEQ multiplex PCR, lists solely in-frame clones and lacks some. Among approximately 100,000 clones listed, around 84% were seen once. The source material was peripheral blood. The origin of the receptors is a woman aged 65 to 85 with active or convalescent COVID-19. Each CDR3 is given with its conserved first and last residue. A D gene is named only where the DNA matches it firmly. Size values are once, few and many counts, or a class for expanded clones, and some rows have none.

cdr3_aa,cdr3_nt,j_call,cdr3_length,d_call,v_call,clone_size
CATETRGVGTEAFF,TGTGCCACCGAAACCCGGGGAGTTGGAACTGAAGCTTTCTTT,TRBJ1-1,14,-,TRBV18,-
CASKTGRDGYTF,TGTGCCAGTAAGACGGGGAGAGATGGCTACACCTTC,TRBJ1-2,12,-,TRBV19,-
CASSLTGESSTEAFF,TGCGCCAGCAGCTTGACAGGGGAATCGAGCACTGAAGCTTTCTTT,TRBJ1-1,15,TRBD1,TRBV5-1,few
CASSDGTSGGSDEQFF,TGTGCCAGCAGTGACGGGACTAGCGGGGGTTCGGATGAGCAGTTCTTC,TRBJ2-1,16,TRBD2,TRBV6-4,few
CASSAGGVSTDTQYF,TGTGCCAGCAGCGCCGGGGGGGTTAGCACAGATACGCAGTATTTT,TRBJ2-3,15,TRBD2,TRBV11-1,-
CASSTSFTEAFF,TGTGCCAGCAGTACCAGTTTCACTGAAGCTTTCTTT,TRBJ1-1,12,-,TRBV6-2/TRBV6-3,once
CASSRTSGSTGELFF,TGTGCCAGCAGCCGGACTAGCGGGTCCACCGGGGAGCTGTTTTTT,TRBJ2-2,15,TRBD2,TRBV7-2,-
CASSDLVTQRNQPQHF,TGTGCCAGCAGTGACCTAGTGACGCAACGCAATCAGCCCCAGCATTTT,TRBJ1-5,16,-,TRBV2,-
CASSDPGHSSYEQYF,TGTGCCAGCAGTGATCCGGGACACAGCTCCTACGAGCAGTACTTC,TRBJ2-7,15,-,TRBV6-1,-
CASSPGSGELFF,TGTGCCAGCTCACCAGGGAGCGGGGAGCTGTTTTTT,TRBJ2-2,12,-,TRBV18,-
CASSRAGMNTEAFF,TGTGCCAGCAGCCGGGCAGGCATGAACACTGAAGCTTTCTTT,TRBJ1-1,14,-,TRBV6-2/TRBV6-3,-
CASSEALLGLAASYEQYF,TGTGCCAGCAGTGAAGCGCTTTTGGGACTAGCGGCCTCATACGAGCAGTACTTC,TRBJ2-7,18,TRBD2,TRBV6-1,-
CSVVQGTGGTEAFF,TGCAGCGTTGTGCAGGGGACAGGGGGTACTGAAGCTTTCTTT,TRBJ1-1,14,TRBD1,TRBV29-1,-
CASSLVWGPYNEQFF,TGTGCCAGCAGCTTAGTGTGGGGCCCCTACAATGAGCAGTTCTTC,TRBJ2-1,15,-,TRBV7-2,once
CASSPQAQGSKNIQYF,TGTGCCAGCTCACCACAAGCCCAGGGTTCCAAAAACATTCAGTACTTC,TRBJ2-4,16,-,TRBV18,few
CASSDRLRNGYTF,TGTGCCAGCAGTGACAGGCTACGTAATGGCTACACCTTC,TRBJ1-2,13,-,TRBV6-2/TRBV6-3,-
CASSGQSSGNTIYF,TGTGCCAGCAGTGGACAGAGCTCTGGAAACACCATATATTTT,TRBJ1-3,14,-,TRBV28,-
CASSGSLIGGFGLNYGYTF,TGTGCCAGCAGTGGAAGCTTGATAGGGGGCTTCGGACTTAACTATGGCTACACCTTC,TRBJ1-2,19,TRBD1,TRBV2,-
CASSSGGHTGELFF,TGTGCCAGTAGTTCAGGGGGCCACACCGGGGAGCTGTTTTTT,TRBJ2-2,14,TRBD1,TRBV19,few
CASSPPPRTGGGETQYF,TGTGCCAGTAGTCCTCCCCCCCGGACAGGGGGTGGGGAGACCCAGTACTTC,TRBJ2-5,17,TRBD1,TRBV19,-
CASSFSLQNSGNTIYF,TGTGCCAGTAGTTTCTCGTTACAAAACTCTGGAAACACCATATATTTT,TRBJ1-3,16,-,TRBV19,-
CASSIDLRGMEKLFF,TGTGCCAGTAGTATCGATTTGCGGGGTATGGAAAAACTGTTTTTT,TRBJ1-4,15,-,TRBV19,-
CASSQQGGSNQPQHF,TGTGCCAGCAGCCAACAGGGAGGGAGCAATCAGCCCCAGCATTTT,TRBJ1-5,15,-,TRBV7-6,-
CASSRTGGAPEAFF,TGCGCCAGCAGCCGAACAGGGGGCGCCCCTGAAGCTTTCTTT,TRBJ1-1,14,TRBD1,TRBV5-1,-
CATSRDSMNEQFF,TGTGCCACCAGCCGGGACAGTATGAATGAGCAGTTCTTC,TRBJ2-1,13,TRBD1,TRBV24-1,-
CASSEGRTGVNTIYF,TGTGCCAGCAGTGAAGGTCGGACAGGGGTAAACACCATATATTTT,TRBJ1-3,15,TRBD1,TRBV6-1,-
CASSFSRGVNEQFF,TGTGCCAGCAGCTTTTCCAGGGGCGTCAATGAGCAGTTCTTC,TRBJ2-1,14,-,TRBV11-2,-
CASSLDRGKVYGYTF,TGTGCCAGTAGTTTGGACAGGGGCAAAGTGTATGGCTACACCTTC,TRBJ1-2,15,TRBD1,TRBV19,-
CASSFETLGVTEAFF,TGCGCCAGCAGCTTTGAGACCCTCGGGGTCACTGAAGCTTTCTTT,TRBJ1-1,15,-,TRBV5-1,-
CASSLGLKMGRLMETQYF,TGCGCCAGCAGCTTGGGGCTGAAGATGGGGCGGCTAATGGAGACCCAGTACTTC,TRBJ2-5,18,-,TRBV5-1,-
CASSLEMRGSTEAFF,TGCGCCAGCAGCTTGGAGATGAGGGGGAGCACTGAAGCTTTCTTT,TRBJ1-1,15,-,TRBV5-1,few
CASSLETASNEKLFF,TGTGCCAGCAGCTTAGAGACAGCAAGTAATGAAAAACTGTTTTTT,TRBJ1-4,15,-,TRBV4-2,-
CASSMGQGSITEAFF,TGCGCCAGCAGCATGGGACAGGGTTCGATCACTGAAGCTTTCTTT,TRBJ1-1,15,TRBD1,TRBV5-1,-
CASSMRVYGDTQYF,TGTGCCAGTAGTATGAGGGTTTATGGAGATACGCAGTATTTT,TRBJ2-3,14,-,TRBV19,-
CASSEEAGGAFVEFF,TGTGCCAGCAGTGAAGAGGCCGGGGGGGCTTTCGTGGAGTTCTTC,TRBJ2-1,15,TRBD2,TRBV6-1,-
CASSLAGGPQYNEQFF,TGCGCCAGCAGCTTAGCGGGAGGGCCACAGTACAATGAGCAGTTCTTC,TRBJ2-1,16,TRBD2,TRBV5-1,-
CASSPPDRGGSPLHF,TGTGCCAGCAGCCCCCCGGACAGGGGGGGTTCACCCCTCCACTTT,TRBJ1-6,15,TRBD1,TRBV28,-
CATSTGGSEQYF,TGTGCCACCAGCACCGGGGGGAGCGAGCAGTACTTC,TRBJ2-7,12,TRBD2,TRBV15,-
CASSATTGTGNTIYF,TGTGCCAGCAGCGCAACAACAGGGACAGGAAACACCATATATTTT,TRBJ1-3,15,-,TRBV7-9,few
CASSDQGGQNIQYF,TGCGCCAGCAGCGACCAGGGGGGCCAAAACATTCAGTACTTC,TRBJ2-4,14,-,TRBV5-1,-
CASSQGRGGEQYF,TGTGCCAGCAGCCAAGGTCGGGGGGGCGAGCAGTACTTC,TRBJ2-7,13,TRBD2,TRBV3-1/TRBV3-2,few
CASSMNRVGEQYF,TGTGCCAGTAGTATGAACAGGGTGGGGGAGCAGTACTTC,TRBJ2-7,13,-,TRBV19,-
CASRERAGGGSKNIQYF,TGTGCCAGCAGGGAAAGAGCGGGAGGAGGATCCAAAAACATTCAGTACTTC,TRBJ2-4,17,TRBD2,TRBV7-2,-
CASSSNPASGGVGSQYF,TGTGCCAGCAGCTCAAATCCCGCTAGCGGGGGGGTAGGGTCCCAGTACTTC,TRBJ2-5,17,TRBD2,TRBV11-2,few
CASSLGGLALEQSFF,TGTGCCAGCAGCTTGGGGGGACTAGCCCTCGAGCAGTCGTTCTTC,TRBJ2-1,15,TRBD2,TRBV5-5,-
CASSPSGSSYEQYF,TGTGCCAGCTCACCTTCAGGGTCATCCTACGAGCAGTACTTC,TRBJ2-7,14,-,TRBV18,-
CASSLQGASYGYTF,TGTGCCAGCAGCCTACAGGGGGCTTCTTATGGCTACACCTTC,TRBJ1-2,14,TRBD1,TRBV27,-
CASSLAPRVNTEAFF,TGTGCCAGCAGCTTAGCCCCCAGGGTGAACACTGAAGCTTTCTTT,TRBJ1-1,15,-,TRBV7-9,-
CASSLVAPGQGAEAFF,TGTGCCAGCAGCTTAGTCGCACCGGGTCAGGGCGCTGAAGCTTTCTTT,TRBJ1-1,16,-,TRBV7-9,-
CASSFSGGKNIQYF,TGTGCCAGCAGCTTTTCAGGGGGCAAAAACATTCAGTACTTC,TRBJ2-4,14,TRBD1,TRBV5-4,-
CASSFSGTENTEAFF,TGTGCCAGCAGCTTTTCCGGGACAGAGAACACTGAAGCTTTCTTT,TRBJ1-1,15,TRBD1,TRBV7-2,once
CASSYSTGLNQPQHF,TGTGCCAGCAGTTACTCGACAGGGCTCAATCAGCCCCAGCATTTT,TRBJ1-5,15,TRBD1,TRBV6-6,-
CASSQDQRGRIAGVTTDTQYF,TGTGCCAGCAGCCAAGATCAACGGGGGCGAATAGCGGGGGTGACCACAGATACGCAGTATTTT,TRBJ2-3,21,TRBD2,TRBV3-1/TRBV3-2,-